Each of the 7 T cell receptor beta chains below was sequenced from the same sample in a study of shared clonotypes between healthy human individuals. The method was immunoSEQ multiplex PCR; TCRdb's version includes in-frame clones alone and lacks a portion of them. The table shows fewer than 2.5 million clones, with roughly 93% occurring only once. Sequenced: naive CD4+ T cells from PBMCs. The subset is: CD45RA+ positively selected. The receptors were sampled from a young man in good health. Some clones in this sample may be carry-over from other donors' samples.

The CDR3 DNA sequence: TGTGCCAGCAGCTCCCGGGGTAGCGGGAGGGTAGCCCACTCCTACAATGAGCAGTTCTTC. This sequence encodes CASSSRGSGRVAHSYNEQFF. The chain uses TRBV7-3 and TRBJ2-1, with TRBD2 identical over 11 bases. The V and J ends lost 4 bases and 0 bases, in that order; junction bases with no gene match: 14. The germline V gene has CDR1 SGHTA and CDR2 FQGTGA. This CDR3 contains 20 residues.

V and J are TRBV13 and TRBJ2-3, with D maybe TRBD2 (6 bases). The CDR3 contains 13 residues. The germline V gene encodes CDR1 PRHDT and CDR2 FYEKMQ (reference sequence). V was trimmed by 3 bases and J by 10 bases, leaving 14 bases between them. The CDR3 DNA reads TGTGCCAGCAGCTTTAACCCGGAGGGTTCGCAGTATTTT. Encoded protein: CASSFNPEGSQYF.

V is TRBV19 and J is TRBJ1-3; D not resolved. The CDR3 consists of 13 residues. V was shortened by 4 bases and J by 7 bases, with 11 bases between the two germline ends. CDR1 LNHDA and CDR2 SQIVND come from the germline V gene (reference sequence). CDR3 residues: CASSTREINTIYF. CDR3 DNA: TGTGCCAGTAGTACCCGCGAAATCAACACCATATATTTT.

The chain carries TRBV6-5 and TRBJ2-3, with a possible D match to TRBD1 (5 bases). This CDR3 is 13 amino acids long. The germline CDR1 and CDR2 sequences are MNHEY and SVGAGI. With 8 bases removed from V and 2 bases from J, the gap between germline ends came to 11 bases. The CDR3 loop is CASCRTITDTQYF. The CDR3 DNA is TGTGCCAGCTGCCGGACAATCACAGATACGCAGTATTTT.

Note on this clone: In the same sample, other DNA sequences code for this CDR3. The chain has TRBV20-1 and TRBJ2-7; no clear D. The V end was cut by 2 bases, the J end by 2 bases, with 4 bases between. The CDR3 contains 11 residues. The germline V gene encodes CDR1 DFQATT and CDR2 SNEGSKA (reference sequence). In nucleotides, the CDR3 is TGCAGTGCTAGATCTGCCTACGAGCAGTACTTC. Translated, it gives CSARSAYEQYF.

J is TRBJ2-1 and V is TRBV27; 7 bases line up with TRBD1. This CDR3 contains 15 residues. With V trimmed by 2 bases and J by 2 bases, 3 bases remained unmatched. From germline, CDR1 is MNHEY and CDR2 SMNVEV (reference sequence). The CDR3 loop reads CASSLGTVPYNEQFF. DNA for the CDR3: TGTGCCAGCAGTTTAGGGACAGTTCCCTACAATGAGCAGTTCTTC.

Here the CDR3 reads CASSLPPGTGVLNEQFF. The CDR3 DNA reads as TGTGCCAGCAGTTTACCACCCGGGACGGGGGTATTGAATGAGCAGTTCTTC. The J gene is TRBJ2-1, the V gene TRBV28; D perhaps matches TRBD2 (6 bases). V lost 2 bases and J lost 7, with 21 bases in between. In germline, CDR1 is MDHEN, CDR2 SYDVKM. The CDR3 extends over 17 amino acids.